These 14 T cell receptor beta chains share one sample of origin, sequenced in a study of cytomegalovirus exposure and HLA in healthy donors. It was with 60 Vbeta and 13 Jbeta primers that the PCR ran. Assay used: immunoSEQ multiplex PCR; TCRdb lists only in-frame clones, some missing. The sample has 95,000 to 110,000 clones; under 80% are singletons. The specimen was PBMCs. These receptors all come from a woman between 35 and 50 years old in good health and CMV-seropositive.

This chain joins TRBV5-1 and TRBJ2-7, with D maybe TRBD2 (6 bases). The CDR3 has 14 amino acids. The V and J ends lost 1 base and 2 bases respectively, with 10 bases between them. Germline assignment: CDR1 SGHRS and CDR2 YFSETQ. CDR3 nucleotides: TGCGCCAGCAGCTTGACTAGCCGGACCTACGAGCAGTACTTC. It encodes CASSLTSRTYEQYF.

The chain joins TRBV6-5 to TRBJ1-6; no clear D. This CDR3 comprises 16 residues. V shed 2 bases and J shed 6 bases, with 14 bases lying between them. Germline CDR1 reads MNHEY; CDR2 reads SVGAGI. Here the CDR3 reads CASSYGRGSSNSPLHF. As DNA, the CDR3 is TGTGCCAGCAGTTACGGGCGGGGATCGAGTAATTCACCCCTCCACTTT.

The chain is built from TRBV7-9 and TRBJ1-1; possible D gene TRBD1, 6 bases. The CDR3 totals 14 residues. Germline values: CDR1 SEHNR, CDR2 FQNEAQ (reference sequence). Trimming left V 5 bases short and J 1 base short, with 11 bases between. The CDR3 loop reads CASSEQGSNTEAFF. The CDR3 DNA follows: TGTGCCAGCAGCGAACAGGGTTCGAACACTGAAGCTTTCTTT.

The J gene is TRBJ1-5, the V gene TRBV6-1; perhaps TRBD1 as D (5 bases). The V and J ends lost 8 bases and 6 bases respectively, with 17 bases between them. The V gene's germline CDR1 is MNHNS and CDR2 SASEGT. This CDR3 region has 14 residues. The CDR3 coding sequence is TGTGCCAGCGCCGGGGCTGCCGGGGGTCAGCCCCAGCATTTT. Translated: CASAGAAGGQPQHF.

The V gene is TRBV18, the J gene TRBJ1-5, with TRBD1 as a possible D gene (6 bases). The germline gives CDR1 KGHSH, CDR2 LQKENI. V was trimmed by 0 bases and J by 2 bases, leaving 14 bases between them. The CDR3 has 17 residues. CDR3 loop: CASSPPTSGGGNQPQHF. The CDR3, as DNA: TGTGCCAGCTCACCACCGACGAGCGGGGGCGGCAATCAGCCCCAGCATTTT.

The genes are TRBV4-3 and TRBJ2-7; a weak D match, TRBD2 (6 bases). Germline V gene sequence: CDR1 LGHNA, CDR2 YSLEER. The CDR3 consists of 11 residues. Trimming took 8 bases from V and 5 from J, leaving 10 bases between them. This CDR3 is CASRGGNEQYF. The DNA for the CDR3 is TGCGCCAGCCGCGGAGGGAACGAGCAGTACTTC.

The chain joins TRBV10-2 to TRBJ1-2; no firm D call. CDR1 is WSHSY, CDR2 SAAADI, per germline. The CDR3 totals 12 residues. Trimming pared 2 bases from V and 2 bases from J, leaving 3 bases between. CDR3 protein: CASSEQNYGYTF. The CDR3 region has the DNA TGCGCCAGCAGTGAGCAGAACTATGGCTACACCTTC.

This clone was counted only a few times. The rearrangement joins TRBV11-2 to TRBJ2-7; D possibly corresponds to TRBD1 (6 bases). V was clipped by 7 bases and J by 0 bases, with 13 bases between them. CDR3 length equals 14 residues. Germline V lookup: CDR1 SGHAT, CDR2 FQNNGV. CDR3 coding DNA: TGTGCCAGCAAGCAGGGGCACAGCTCCTACGAGCAGTACTTC. Amino acids: CASKQGHSSYEQYF.

This clone was recorded a few times. The genes are TRBV7-6 and TRBJ2-3; TRBD2 aligns across 11 bases. Germline values: CDR1 SGHVS, CDR2 FNYEAQ. With V trimmed by 0 bases and J by 1 base, 3 bases remained unmatched. There are 17 residues in the CDR3. The CDR3 loop is CASSLAGSGGGTDTQYF. The DNA for the CDR3 is TGTGCCAGCAGCTTAGCGGGTAGCGGGGGGGGCACAGATACGCAGTATTTT.

This sequence joins TRBV6-6 and TRBJ1-2; D call uncertain. CDR1 and CDR2 from the germline V gene are MNHNY and SVGAGI (reference sequence). This CDR3 comprises 14 residues. Trimming pared 7 bases from V and 5 bases from J, leaving 17 bases between. The CDR3 here is CASTDPDTYYGYTF. The CDR3 DNA reads TGTGCCAGCACCGATCCCGACACTTATTATGGCTACACCTTC.

This chain uses TRBV15 with TRBJ1-4; no firm D call. The CDR3 has 14 amino acids. Germline assignment: CDR1 LNHNV and CDR2 YYDKDF (reference sequence). Trimming shortened V by 4 bases and J by 6 bases, and 12 bases separated the two germline ends. The CDR3 DNA reads as TGTGCCACCAGCACTTCGATGAGGGATGAAAAACTGTTTTTT. Protein: CATSTSMRDEKLFF. The full variable domain, with the rest looked up from reference TRBV15 and TRBJ1-4, is DAMVIQNPRYQVTQFGKPVTLSCSQTLNHNVMYWYQQKSSQAPKLLFHYYDKDFNNEADTPDNFQSRRPNTSFCFLDIRSPGLGDTAMYLCATSTSMRDEKLFFGSGTQLSVL.

V usage is TRBV4-3 and J usage is TRBJ1-2, with 9 bases aligning to TRBD1. This CDR3 has 15 residues. Germline-derived CDR1 and CDR2 are LGHNA and YSLEER. The V gene end was trimmed by 0 bases and the J gene end by 8 bases; junction bases not matched to a gene: 7. CDR3 sequence reads: CASSQDAQGAGGYTF. Written as DNA, the CDR3 is TGCGCCAGCAGCCAAGACGCACAGGGGGCAGGAGGCTACACCTTC.

The chain has TRBV5-6 and TRBJ2-5, with TRBD2 matching over 8 bases. The CDR3 runs to 14 residues. CDR1 and CDR2 from the germline V gene are SGHDT and YYEEEE. Germline trimming cut 4 bases from V and 3 bases from J; bases unmatched to any gene: 5. The DNA of the CDR3 is TGTGCCAGCAGCACGGGACTAGATGAAGAGACCCAGTACTTC. Translating gives CASSTGLDEETQYF.

The chain uses TRBV6-6 and TRBJ2-7, with 7 bases identical to TRBD2. V lost 7 bases to trimming and J lost 6 bases; unmatched junction nucleotides: 9. Germline V lookup: CDR1 MNHNY, CDR2 SVGAGI (reference sequence). CDR3 length: 13 residues. CDR3 nucleotides: TGTGCCAGCATCACGGGGACGGGGGGCGAGCAGTACTTC. Amino acid sequence: CASITGTGGEQYF.